This T cell receptor beta chain was profiled in a study of blood T cell repertoires in COVID-19. Overall study: Sample material is recorded as cDNA or gDNA derived from T cells, B-cell-depleted T cells, or PBMCs.

Here immunoSEQ multiplex PCR was the method, and the copy in TCRdb shows in-frame clones only, minus some. Among approximately 260,000 clones listed, approximately 87% were seen once. Per the germline V gene, CDR1 is LNHDA and CDR2 is SQIVND (reference sequence). CDR3 length: 14 residues. Germline trimming cut 9 bases from V and 5 bases from J; bases unmatched to any gene: 9. The chain combines TRBV19 with TRBJ2-2, with 7 bases fitting TRBD2. This clonotype was sampled from a man between 60 and 75 years old who had recovered from COVID-19. Source material: peripheral blood. CDR3 bases: TGTGCCAGCGAGGGACTCGGGGGGACCGGGGAGCTGTTTTTT. This codes for CASEGLGGTGELFF.